This paragraph covers one TCR beta chain sequence. The antigen it recognizes is unknown. No base-level quality is on record; no much larger clone is a single base apart. The sample belongs to a study of blood T cell repertoires in COVID-19 (dated by TCRdb to about 2020). With respect to the entire study: The collaborator samples originated in the United States, Italy and Spain and spanned the acute and convalescent phases of COVID-19. The material from the prospective study consisted of cDNA or gDNA derived from T cells, B-cell-depleted T cells, or PBMCs. Subjects who had been exposed to COVID-19, were actively infected with it, or had recovered from it provided the deeply sampled blood TCRbeta repertoires that made up the dataset. The repertoires were released in a freely available public database intended as a resource for research on the immune response to SARS-CoV-2. The samples were drawn from two sources: the first 160 participants of the ongoing ImmuneRACE study, and 1,200 or so subjects contributed by 6 global collaborators. The sample metadata nearly always contained a de-identified subject ID, COVID-19 status, age in years and sex. Where HLA class I and class II types were available, the types were taken from metadata supplied by the sample provider, not from assay-based typing. The study at large found these results: How much clinical and demographic metadata was included differed by source and by participant, and the metadata was provided uncurated.

The CDR1 and CDR2 encoded by the germline V gene (reference sequence) are LGHDT and YNNKEL. V loses 0 bases of germline sequence and J loses 7 bases, and the interval between the two ends is 12 bases. Taken from cysteine to phenylalanine, the CDR3 has 14 residues. The read is trimmed to its CDR3 DNA, 42 bases read in frame from base 1. TCRbeta CDR3 regions were amplified from genomic DNA using the immunoSEQ Assay, a bias-controlled multiplex PCR. The study's own analysis went as follows. The number of nucleated cells in each sample was estimated by amplification of reference gene primers within the assay. Sequence reads were collapsed and filtered to measure the absolute abundance of every unique TCRbeta CDR3 rearrangement. Productive Simpson clonality was computed per sample as the square root of Simpson's diversity index over productive rearrangements. Not all clones reach the TCRdb copy of this immuneACCESS table, which keeps in-frame sequences only. Checked studies attribute under half of the gap to unresolved V genes and leave the rest unexplained. V and J calls and clone size are given by that table; D and trimming were obtained from the DNA. The sample profile shows roughly 330,000 clones; more than 70% of them were found once. The ten largest clones add up to 1% to 1.5% of the sample.

Each collaborating institution followed its own protocols to collect whole blood in K2EDTA tubes. Collaborator samples were shipped for TCRbeta analysis as frozen whole blood, isolated PBMCs, or DNA extracted from either sample type. Sequenced: peripheral blood. This receptor was taken from a woman between 50 and 59 years old with acute or convalescent COVID-19. The chain employs TRBV3-1 (or the pseudogene TRBV3-2) and TRBJ1-1; the D gene lacks a confident call. For the CDR3, the sequence is CASSQDGVEGEAFF. In nucleotide form, the sequence is TGTGCCAGCAGCCAAGATGGGGTAGAGGGTGAAGCTTTCTTT.